In its sample, the clone carrying this TCR beta chain was seen a few times. PCR was performed a second time for roughly 7 to 11 cycles using a sample-barcoded 5' primer and a J-beta primer mix. Each cDNA molecule was tagged by a template-switch adaptor with 12 random nucleotides. TCRdb reprocessed the 5' RACE reads with MiXCR, giving one entry per CDR3 protein. The sample has 870,000 or so distinct CDR3 sequences; about 28% are singletons. The data derive from a study of blood T cells in healthy people across ages. Losses at the gene ends were 1 base for V and 2 bases for J; bases not matched to a gene: 11. The length of the CDR3 is 18 residues. Germline V CDR1 and CDR2: LGHNA, YSLEER.

The chain has TRBV4-3 and TRBJ2-1; 7 bases align to TRBD2. This sequence was found in a woman older than 75 in good health. The sequenced sample was blood. The CDR3 DNA sequence: TGCGCCAGCAGCCAAGTTTGGAACGAGCGGGGACCCTACAATGAGCAGTTCTTC. Its translation is CASSQVWNERGPYNEQFF.